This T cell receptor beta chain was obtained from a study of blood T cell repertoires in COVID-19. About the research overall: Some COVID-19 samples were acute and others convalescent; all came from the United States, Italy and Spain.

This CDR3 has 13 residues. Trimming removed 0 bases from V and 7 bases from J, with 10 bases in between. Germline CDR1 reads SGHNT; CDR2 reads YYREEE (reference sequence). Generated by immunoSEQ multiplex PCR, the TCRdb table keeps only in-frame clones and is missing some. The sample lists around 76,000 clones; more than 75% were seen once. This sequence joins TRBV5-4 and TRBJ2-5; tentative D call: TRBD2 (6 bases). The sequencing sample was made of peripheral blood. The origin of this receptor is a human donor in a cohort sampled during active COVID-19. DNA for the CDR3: TGTGCCAGCAGCTTGGGACTAGACGGGACCCAGTACTTC. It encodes CASSLGLDGTQYF.